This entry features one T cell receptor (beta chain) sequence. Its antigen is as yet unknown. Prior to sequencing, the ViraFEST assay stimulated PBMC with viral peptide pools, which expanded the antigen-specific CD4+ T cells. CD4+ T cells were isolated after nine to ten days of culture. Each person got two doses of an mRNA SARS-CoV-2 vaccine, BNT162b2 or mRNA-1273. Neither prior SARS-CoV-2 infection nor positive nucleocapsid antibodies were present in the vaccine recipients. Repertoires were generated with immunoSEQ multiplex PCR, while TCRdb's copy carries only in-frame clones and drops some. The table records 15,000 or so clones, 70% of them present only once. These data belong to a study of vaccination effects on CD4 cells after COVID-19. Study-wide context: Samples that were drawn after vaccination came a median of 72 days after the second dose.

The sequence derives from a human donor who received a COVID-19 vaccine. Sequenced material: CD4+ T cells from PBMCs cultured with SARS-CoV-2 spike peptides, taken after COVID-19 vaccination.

The DNA for the CDR3 is TGTGCCACCAGCAGAGATCTTTCCTACGAGCAGTACTTC. Protein product: CATSRDLSYEQYF. This sequence joins TRBV15 and TRBJ2-7, with no clear D. Germline values: CDR1 LNHNV, CDR2 YYDKDF (reference sequence). The CDR3 sequence is 13 residues long. Between the trimmed V and J ends, which lost 0 bases and 1 base, there was a span of 4 bases.